This TCR beta chain was captured in a study of cytomegalovirus exposure and HLA in healthy donors. Study-level information: Across a few hundred genotyped donors, roughly 85% landed in the Caucasian-associated ancestry cluster.

Whole-study findings and limits: Association of a missense DCLRE1C variant with TCR beta V- and J-gene trimming was reported in a later analysis.

A multiplex PCR was run with 60 Vbeta primers and 13 Jbeta primers. Here immunoSEQ multiplex PCR was the method, and the copy in TCRdb shows in-frame clones only, minus some. Among approximately 160,000 clones, about 73% were seen once, and the ten largest hold less than 15%. In regard to this clone: Its matching antigen is unknown.

Input material: PBMCs. The sequence came from a woman aged 45-60 years in good health and CMV-seropositive.

The CDR3 spells CASSSGTGTSPLHF. DNA of the CDR3: TGTGCCAGCAGTTCCGGGACAGGGACATCACCCCTCCACTTT. The chain links TRBV27 to TRBJ1-6; 9 positions match TRBD1. Germline-derived CDR1 and CDR2 are MNHEY and SMNVEV (reference sequence). Trimming removed 4 bases from V and 10 bases from J; junction bases left unmatched: 5. The CDR3 has 14 amino acids.